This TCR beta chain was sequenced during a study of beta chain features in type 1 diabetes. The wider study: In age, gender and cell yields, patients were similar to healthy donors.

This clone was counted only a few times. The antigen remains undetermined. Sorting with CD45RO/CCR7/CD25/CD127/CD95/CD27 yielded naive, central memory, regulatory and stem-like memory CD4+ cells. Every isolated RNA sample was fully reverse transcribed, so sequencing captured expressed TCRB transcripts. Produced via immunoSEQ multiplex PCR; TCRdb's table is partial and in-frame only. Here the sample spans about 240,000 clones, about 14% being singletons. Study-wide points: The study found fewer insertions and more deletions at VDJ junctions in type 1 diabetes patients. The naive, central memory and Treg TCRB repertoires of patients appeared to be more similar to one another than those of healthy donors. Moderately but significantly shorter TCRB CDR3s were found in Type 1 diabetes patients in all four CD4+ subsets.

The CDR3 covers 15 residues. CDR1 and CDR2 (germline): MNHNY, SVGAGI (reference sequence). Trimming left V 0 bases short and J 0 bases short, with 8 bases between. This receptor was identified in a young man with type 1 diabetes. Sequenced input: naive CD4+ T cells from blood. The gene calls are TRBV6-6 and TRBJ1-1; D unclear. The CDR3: CASSYSESMNTEAFF. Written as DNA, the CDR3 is TGTGCCAGCAGTTACTCGGAGTCAATGAACACTGAAGCTTTCTTT.